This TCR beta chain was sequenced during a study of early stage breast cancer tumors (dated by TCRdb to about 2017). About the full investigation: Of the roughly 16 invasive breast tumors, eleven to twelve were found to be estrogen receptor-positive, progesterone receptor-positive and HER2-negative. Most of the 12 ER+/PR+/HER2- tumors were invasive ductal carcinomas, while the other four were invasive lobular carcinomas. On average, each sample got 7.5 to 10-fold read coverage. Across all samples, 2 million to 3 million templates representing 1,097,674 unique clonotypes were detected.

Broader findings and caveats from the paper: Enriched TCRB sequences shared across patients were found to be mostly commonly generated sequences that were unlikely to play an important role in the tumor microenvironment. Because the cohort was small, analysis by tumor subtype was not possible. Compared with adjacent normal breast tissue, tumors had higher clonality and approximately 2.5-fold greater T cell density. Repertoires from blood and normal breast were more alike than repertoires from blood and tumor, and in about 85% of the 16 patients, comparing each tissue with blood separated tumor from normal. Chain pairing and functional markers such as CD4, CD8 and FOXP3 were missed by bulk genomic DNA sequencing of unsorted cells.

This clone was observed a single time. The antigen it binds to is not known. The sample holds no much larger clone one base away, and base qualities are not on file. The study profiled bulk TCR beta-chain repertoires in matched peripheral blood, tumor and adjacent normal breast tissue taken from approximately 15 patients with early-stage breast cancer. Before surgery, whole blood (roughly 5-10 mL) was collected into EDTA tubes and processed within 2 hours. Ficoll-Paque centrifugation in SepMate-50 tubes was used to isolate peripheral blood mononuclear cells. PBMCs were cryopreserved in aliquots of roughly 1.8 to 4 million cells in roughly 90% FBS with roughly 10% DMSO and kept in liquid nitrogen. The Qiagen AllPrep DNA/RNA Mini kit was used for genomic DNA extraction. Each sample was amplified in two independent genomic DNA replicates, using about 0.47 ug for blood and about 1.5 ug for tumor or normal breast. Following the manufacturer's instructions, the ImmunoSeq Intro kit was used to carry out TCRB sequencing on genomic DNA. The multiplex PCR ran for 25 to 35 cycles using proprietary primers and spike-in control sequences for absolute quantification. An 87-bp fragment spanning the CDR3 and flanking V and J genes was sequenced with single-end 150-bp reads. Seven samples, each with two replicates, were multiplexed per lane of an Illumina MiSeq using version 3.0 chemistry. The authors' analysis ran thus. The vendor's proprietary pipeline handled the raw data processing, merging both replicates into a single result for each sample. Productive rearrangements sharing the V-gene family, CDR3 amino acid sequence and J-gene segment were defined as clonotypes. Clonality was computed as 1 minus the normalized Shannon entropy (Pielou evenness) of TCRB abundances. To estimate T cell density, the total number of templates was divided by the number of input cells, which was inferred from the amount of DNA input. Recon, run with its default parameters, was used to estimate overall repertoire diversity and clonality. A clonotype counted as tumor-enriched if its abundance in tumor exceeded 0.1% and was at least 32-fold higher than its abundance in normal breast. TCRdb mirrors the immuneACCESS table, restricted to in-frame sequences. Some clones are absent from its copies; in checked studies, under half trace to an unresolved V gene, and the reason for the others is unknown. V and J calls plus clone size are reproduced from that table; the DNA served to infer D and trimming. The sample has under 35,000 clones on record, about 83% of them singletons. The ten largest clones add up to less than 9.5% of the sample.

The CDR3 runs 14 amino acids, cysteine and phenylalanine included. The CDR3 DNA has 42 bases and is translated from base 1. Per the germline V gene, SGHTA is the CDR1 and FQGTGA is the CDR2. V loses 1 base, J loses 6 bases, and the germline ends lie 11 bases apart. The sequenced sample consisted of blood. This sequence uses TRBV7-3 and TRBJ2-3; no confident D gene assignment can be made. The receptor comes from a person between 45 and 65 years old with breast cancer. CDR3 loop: CASSLSSGFDTQYF. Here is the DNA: TGTGCCAGCAGCTTAAGTTCAGGATTTGATACGCAGTATTTT.